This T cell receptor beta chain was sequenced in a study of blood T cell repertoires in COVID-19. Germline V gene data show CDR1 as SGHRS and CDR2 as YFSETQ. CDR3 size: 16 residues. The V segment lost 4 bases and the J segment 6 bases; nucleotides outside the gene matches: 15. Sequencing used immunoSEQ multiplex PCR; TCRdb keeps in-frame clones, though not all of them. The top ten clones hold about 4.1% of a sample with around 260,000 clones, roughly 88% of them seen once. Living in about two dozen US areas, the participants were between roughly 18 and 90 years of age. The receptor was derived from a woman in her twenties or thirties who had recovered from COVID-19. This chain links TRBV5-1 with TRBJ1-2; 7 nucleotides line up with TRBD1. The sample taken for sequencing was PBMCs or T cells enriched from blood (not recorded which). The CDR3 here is CASSPGTEVSVDGYTF. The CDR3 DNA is TGCGCCAGCAGCCCAGGGACAGAAGTTTCGGTGGATGGCTACACCTTC.